The 31 T cell receptor beta chains given below trace back to one sample, sequenced in a study of blood T cell repertoires in COVID-19. The protocol was immunoSEQ multiplex PCR, while the TCRdb copy is restricted to in-frame clones and leaves out a portion. The table includes about 65,000 clones, around 93% detected once. Source material: peripheral blood. The receptors stem from a man between 65 and 85 years old with active COVID-19.

The V gene is TRBV7-7, the J gene TRBJ2-3, with TRBD1 as a possible D gene (5 bases). This CDR3 comprises 16 residues. The germline V gene has CDR1 SSHAT and CDR2 FNYEAQ (reference sequence). V dropped 1 base and J dropped 0 bases, with 11 bases sitting between them. The CDR3 DNA sequence: TGTGCCAGCAGCTTAGGTGGGGCCTGGAGCACAGATACGCAGTATTTT. It yields the protein CASSLGGAWSTDTQYF.

This chain connects TRBV11-3 to TRBJ2-3, with TRBD2 matching 14 bases. Per germline, CDR1 SGHNT and CDR2 YENEEA. CDR3 size: 16 residues. Trimming took 1 base from V and 3 from J; bases not matched to a gene: 0. CDR3 DNA: TGTGCCAGCAGCTTAGGACTAGCGGGGGGGACAGATACGCAGTATTTT. It codes for CASSLGLAGGTDTQYF.

The chain has TRBV18 and TRBJ2-7; TRBD2 is a possible D gene (5 bases). There are 15 residues in the CDR3. Germline V gene sequence: CDR1 KGHSH, CDR2 LQKENI. V was clipped by 2 bases and J by 0 bases, with 11 bases between them. CDR3 DNA sequence: TGTGCCAGCTCACCATTACCGGGGAGCTCCTACGAGCAGTACTTC. The encoded protein is CASSPLPGSSYEQYF.

This clone showed up just once. V usage is TRBV21-1 and J usage is TRBJ2-2; TRBD1, as called in the table, went unchecked against the DNA. TRBV21-1 is tagged as a pseudogene. The CDR3 is 16 amino acids. Here the CDR3 DNA reads TGTGCCAGCAGCAAAGGGGTAGGGGGGAACACCGGGGAGCTGTTTTTT. It encodes CASSKGVGGNTGELFF.

This chain links TRBV24-1 with TRBJ2-5; TRBD1 is a possible D gene (6 bases). The CDR3 runs 15 residues. Germline CDR1 KGHDR, CDR2 SFDVKD. V gave up 2 bases and J gave up 5 bases, with 14 bases separating them. CDR3 DNA sequence: TGTGCCACCAGTGATTCAGCAGGGGCCCGGGAGACCCAGTACTTC. It translates to CATSDSAGARETQYF.

The chain carries TRBV12-3 or TRBV12-4 and TRBJ1-3; D is undetermined. Trimming removed 6 bases from V and 4 bases from J, with 7 bases in between. The CDR3 sequence is 12 residues long. This CDR3 reads CASSRSGNTIYF. CDR3 sequence (DNA): TGTGCCAGCAGCCGTTCCGGAAACACCATATATTTT.

The chain joins TRBV7-9 to TRBJ1-6; tentative D call: TRBD1 (5 bases). With 5 bases removed from V and 7 bases from J, the gap between germline ends came to 18 bases. Germline lookup yields CDR1 SEHNR and CDR2 FQNEAQ (reference sequence). The CDR3 covers 16 residues. DNA of the CDR3: TGTGCCAGCAGCCGGACGTTTGGGGCTTTGAATTCACCCCTCCACTTT. This sequence encodes CASSRTFGALNSPLHF.

The chain's CDR3 is CASSYSRSERGSNQPQHF. The CDR3 coding sequence is TGTGCCAGCAGTTACTCGAGGTCCGAACGGGGAAGCAATCAGCCCCAGCATTTT. The J gene is TRBJ1-5, the V gene TRBV6-2 or TRBV6-3, with D unclear. V lost 0 bases, J lost 1 base, and 16 bases lay in between. This CDR3 is built from 18 residues. Germline V gene lookup returns CDR1 MNHEY and CDR2 SVGEGT.

The V gene is TRBV6-5, the J gene TRBJ2-3; D unclear. This CDR3 is 14 amino acids long. Germline V CDR1 and CDR2: MNHEY, SVGAGI. V was shortened by 7 bases and J by 1 base, with 12 bases between the two germline ends. CDR3 amino acids: CASINSRGTDTQYF. The CDR3 DNA sequence: TGTGCCAGCATCAATTCTCGGGGCACAGATACGCAGTATTTT.

This clone was recorded once. The J gene is TRBJ2-1, the V gene TRBV19; TRBD1 is a possible D gene (6 bases). The CDR3 has 16 amino acids. Germline CDR1 and CDR2: LNHDA and SQIVND (reference sequence). Deletions cut 6 bases from V and 3 bases from J, with 18 bases between. For the CDR3, the DNA is TGTGCCAGTAGGCCCTCACGGGACACCGGCTACAATGAGCAGTTCTTC. This encodes CASRPSRDTGYNEQFF.

The rearrangement joins TRBV4-1 to TRBJ2-3; D is perhaps TRBD2 (5 bases). Trimming took off 1 base at V and 6 bases at J, with 11 bases between the two ends. Germline V gene sequence: CDR1 MGHRA, CDR2 YSYEKL. The CDR3 runs 14 residues. CDR3 residues: CASSQGADFDTQYF. The DNA for the CDR3 is TGCGCCAGCAGCCAAGGAGCGGACTTCGATACGCAGTATTTT.

V is TRBV27 and J is TRBJ1-1; weak D call: TRBD1 (6 bases). CDR3 size: 16 residues. CDR1 is MNHEY and CDR2 is SMNVEV in the germline V gene (reference sequence). The V gene lost 6 bases and the J gene lost 5 bases, with 22 bases spanning the gap. The DNA for the CDR3 is TGTGCCAGCAGACCAGGGCCGAGGGGGATGACGACTGAAGCTTTCTTT. Translating gives CASRPGPRGMTTEAFF.

The chain combines TRBV9 with TRBJ1-2, with TRBD1 identical over 9 bases. In germline, CDR1 is SGDLS, CDR2 YYNGEE. V dropped 4 bases and J dropped 5; count of bases not matched to a gene: 6. The CDR3 spans 14 residues. The CDR3 sequence: CASSPRQGGYGYTF. The CDR3 DNA reads as TGTGCCAGCAGCCCAAGACAGGGGGGGTATGGCTACACCTTC.

The chain joins TRBV15 to TRBJ1-2; a possible D gene is TRBD1 (6 bases). CDR1 and CDR2 (germline): LNHNV, YYDKDF (reference sequence). CDR3 size: 16 residues. Between the trimmed V and J ends, which lost 0 bases and 4 bases, there was a span of 15 bases. The CDR3 here is CATSRDVAGGRYGYTF. CDR3 sequence (DNA): TGTGCCACCAGCAGAGATGTGGCCGGGGGGCGCTATGGCTACACCTTC.

This chain joins TRBV5-1 and TRBJ2-5, with 8 bases fitting TRBD2. The CDR3 length is 15 residues. Trimming at V came to 6 bases and at J to 3 bases, leaving 10 bases not matched to a gene. In germline, CDR1 is SGHRS, CDR2 YFSETQ. This CDR3 is CASKSSGGVEETQYF. The CDR3 bases are TGCGCCAGCAAATCTTCGGGAGGGGTTGAAGAGACCCAGTACTTC.

The rearrangement joins TRBV18 to TRBJ2-3; TRBD2 aligns across 8 bases. Germline CDR1 and CDR2: KGHSH and LQKENI. This CDR3 has 14 amino acids. J was trimmed by 4 bases and V by 3 bases; bases with no gene match: 3. CDR3 residues: CASSPRLASDTQYF. The CDR3 DNA sequence: TGTGCCAGCTCACCCCGACTAGCGTCAGATACGCAGTATTTT.

The chain combines TRBV20-1 with TRBJ2-1; possible D gene TRBD1, 5 bases. The CDR3 runs to 12 residues. Germline-derived CDR1 and CDR2 are DFQATT and SNEGSKA (reference sequence). With 3 bases removed from V and 10 bases from J, the gap between germline ends came to 13 bases. For the CDR3, the DNA is TGCAGTGCTAGTGTTAGGGGCAAGGAGCAGTTCTTC. It encodes CSASVRGKEQFF.

The chain is built from TRBV10-3 and TRBJ1-2, with 9 nucleotides matching TRBD1. The CDR3 runs 16 residues. The V gene end was trimmed by 7 bases and the J gene end by 2 bases; junction bases not matched to a gene: 11. The germline V gene encodes CDR1 ENHRY and CDR2 SYGVKD. The CDR3 region has the DNA TGTGCCATCATGAATAGGACAGGGGAAGTCAACTATGGCTACACCTTC. It codes for CAIMNRTGEVNYGYTF.

V gene TRBV5-1 combines with J gene TRBJ2-2; D is unresolved. Trimming left V 0 bases short and J 0 bases short, with 9 bases between. This CDR3 comprises 16 residues. Germline CDR1 is SGHRS and CDR2 is YFSETQ. The DNA for the CDR3 is TGCGCCAGCAGCTTGGTTGCGACATCGAACACCGGGGAGCTGTTTTTT. It translates to CASSLVATSNTGELFF.

This clone was picked up one time. This sequence joins TRBV27 and TRBJ2-1; 8 positions match TRBD2. The CDR3 covers 13 residues. Germline CDR1 is MNHEY and CDR2 is SMNVEV (reference sequence). V dropped 4 bases and J dropped 8; count of bases not matched to a gene: 4. The CDR3 nucleotides read TGTGCCAGCAGTTCCGGACTAGCCGATGAGCAGTTCTTC. Protein sequence: CASSSGLADEQFF.

The J gene is TRBJ1-6, the V gene TRBV7-2; 8 positions match TRBD1. V was clipped by 10 bases and J by 9 bases; unmatched bases: 8. There are 13 residues in the CDR3. The V gene's germline CDR1 is SGHTA and CDR2 FQGNSA. This CDR3 reads CATSGQERSPLHF. The CDR3 bases are TGTGCCACGTCGGGACAGGAACGTTCACCCCTCCACTTT.

This clone came up once. The chain combines TRBV6-2 or TRBV6-3 with TRBJ2-3; no definite D call. V lost 6 bases, J lost 3 bases, and 13 bases lay in between. Germline V CDR1 and CDR2: MNHEY, SVGEGT. CDR3 length equals 14 residues. Written as DNA, the CDR3 is TGTGCCAGCAGCCAAGATAACAAAACAGATACGCAGTATTTT. Translating gives CASSQDNKTDTQYF.

This sequence joins TRBV28 and TRBJ1-4; TRBD1 might be the D (5 bases). V was trimmed by 3 bases and J by 6 bases, leaving 14 bases between them. The CDR3 spans 15 residues. Germline V CDR1 and CDR2: MDHEN, SYDVKM. The CDR3 is CASSFPAGLDEKLFF. CDR3 coding DNA: TGTGCCAGCAGTTTCCCCGCAGGGTTAGATGAAAAACTGTTTTTT.

The V gene is TRBV19, the J gene TRBJ1-2; the D gene is possibly TRBD1 (5 bases). The CDR3 runs 16 residues. V was shortened by 5 bases and J by 5 bases, with 21 bases between the two germline ends. Per germline, CDR1 LNHDA and CDR2 SQIVND (reference sequence). As DNA, the CDR3 is TGTGCCAGTAGTCCAAGGGGAACAGGAAATGGATATGGCTACACCTTC. Protein sequence: CASSPRGTGNGYGYTF.

This clone was detected once. The V and J genes are TRBV4-1 and TRBJ1-1, with TRBD1 matching 10 bases. V was clipped by 1 base and J by 1 base; unmatched bases: 6. The CDR3 sequence is 17 residues long. Germline CDR1 is MGHRA and CDR2 is YSYEKL. The DNA for the CDR3 is TGCGCCAGCAGCCAAGGTGGGACAGGGGCGAGGAACACTGAAGCTTTCTTT. Translating it yields CASSQGGTGARNTEAFF.

The V gene is TRBV29-1, the J gene TRBJ1-1; TRBD1 aligns across 7 bases. CDR1 is SQVTM, CDR2 ANQGSEA, per germline. This CDR3 is built from 11 residues. The CDR3 sequence: CTVRGYTEAFF. The CDR3 DNA is TGCACGGTCAGGGGGTACACTGAAGCTTTCTTT.

The chain recombines TRBV24-1 with TRBJ2-5, with 7 bases lining up with TRBD1. This CDR3 contains 15 residues. Germline V lookup: CDR1 KGHDR, CDR2 SFDVKD. V lost 3 bases to trimming and J lost 0 bases; unmatched junction nucleotides: 3. CDR3 in amino acids: CATSDTQGYQETQYF. CDR3 DNA sequence: TGTGCCACCAGTGATACACAGGGGTACCAAGAGACCCAGTACTTC.

The chain is built from TRBV14 and TRBJ2-1; TRBD2 matches at 9 bases. The germline CDR1 and CDR2 sequences are SGHDN and FVKESK. CDR3 length: 18 amino acids. V lost 3 bases, J lost 2 bases, and 11 bases stayed unmatched. CDR3: CASSHGGGALRTYNEQFF. CDR3 coding DNA: TGTGCCAGCAGCCATGGCGGGGGGGCCCTTAGAACCTACAATGAGCAGTTCTTC.

The rearrangement joins TRBV7-9 to TRBJ2-2, with 11 bases fitting TRBD2. The CDR3 consists of 16 residues. The ends lost 6 bases at V and 6 bases at J; junction bases unmatched: 9. The germline V gene has CDR1 SEHNR and CDR2 FQNEAQ (reference sequence). The CDR3 reads CASSYPGTSGAGELFF. The CDR3 region has the DNA TGTGCCAGCAGTTACCCCGGGACTAGCGGCGCCGGGGAGCTGTTTTTT.

This chain links TRBV28 with TRBJ2-7, with D hard to call. The CDR3 sequence is 12 residues long. The V end lost 7 bases, the J end lost 2 bases, and 9 bases lay between the germline ends. Per the germline V gene, CDR1 is MDHEN and CDR2 is SYDVKM. The CDR3 loop is CASKTGTYEQYV. The CDR3 DNA is TGTGCCAGCAAGACTGGAACCTACGAGCAGTACGTC.

V and J are TRBV3-1 (or the pseudogene TRBV3-2) and TRBJ2-1, with TRBD2 matching 10 bases. With 4 bases clipped from V and 4 bases from J, the junction kept 4 bases outside the gene matches. The CDR3 loop spans 15 amino acids. The germline CDR1 and CDR2 sequences are LGHDT and YNNKEL (reference sequence). CDR3 region: CASSPVTSGYNEQFF. Here the CDR3 DNA reads TGTGCCAGCAGCCCCGTGACTAGCGGGTACAATGAGCAGTTCTTC.